The rows below give T cell receptor beta chains drawn from one sample of a study of T cells in Graves' hyperthyroidism and ophthalmopathy. MiXCR was run by TCRdb on the multiplex PCR reads, yielding one entry per CDR3 protein. The sample lists hundreds of thousands of distinct CDR3 sequences, 16% occurring once. The source material was blood. The receptors were sampled from a middle-aged woman with Graves' ophthalmopathy. The CDR3 runs from the conserved cysteine through the conserved F or W. D genes are given only for firm matches. The size of a clone is reported for some rows only, either as once, few or many, or as a class for expanded clones.

>many|TRBV28|.|TRBJ2-4
TGTGCCAGCCGAGAGGGAGCCAAAAACATTCAGTACTTC
CASREGAKNIQYF
>.|TRBV7-9|.|TRBJ1-1
TGTGCCAGCAGCCCCTTGACCTCGACCCCGGAAGCTTTCTTT
CASSPLTSTPEAFF
>few|TRBV7-3|.|TRBJ2-7
TGTGCCAGCAGGGGAGAAAACCGGGAACTATCTTCCTACGAGCAGTACTTC
CASRGENRELSSYEQYF
>few|TRBV28|.|TRBJ2-1
TGTGCCAGCAGTAGGACCGACGGATGGGAGCAGTTCTTC
CASSRTDGWEQFF
>.|TRBV14|TRBD2|TRBJ2-1
TGTGCCAGCAGCCAAGATCGGGGACTAGTCCACAATGAGCAGTTCTTC
CASSQDRGLVHNEQFF
>few|TRBV24-1|.|TRBJ1-2
TGTGCCACCAGTGACAAAATTTTGAACTATGGCTACACCTTC
CATSDKILNYGYTF
>few|TRBV5-4|.|TRBJ2-1
TGTGCCAGCAGCCCCCGACTATCGAGCTCCTACAATGAGCAGTTCTTC
CASSPRLSSSYNEQFF
>many|TRBV2|.|TRBJ2-3
TGTGCCAGCAGAGGCTCCCGAGGGGATACGCAGTATTTT
CASRGSRGDTQYF
>few|TRBV2|.|TRBJ1-3
TGTGCCAGCAGTGAGAACAACCTCTCCTCTGGAAACACCATATATTTT
CASSENNLSSGNTIYF
>many|TRBV11-2|.|TRBJ1-1
TGTGCCAGCAGCTTAGAACTTAAGAACACTGAAGCTTTCTTT
CASSLELKNTEAFF
>.|TRBV19|TRBD1|TRBJ1-5
TGTGCCAGTAGATCAGGGGGTCATCAGCCCCAGCATTTT
CASRSGGHQPQHF
>.|TRBV30|.|TRBJ2-7
TGTGCCTGGAGTGACACAGGGAGGCGCGAGCAGTACTTC
CAWSDTGRREQYF
>few|TRBV2|.|TRBJ2-1
TGTGCCAGCGCGGCTCGTACTCAGCAGTTCTTC
CASAARTQQFF
>.|TRBV6-5|.|TRBJ2-7
TGTGCCAGCAGTTACTCCGGGACCTCCTACGAGCAGTACTTC
CASSYSGTSYEQYF
>.|TRBV20-1|.|TRBJ1-2
TGCAGTGCTAGGACCCTGCTCTATGGCTACACCTTC
CSARTLLYGYTF
>many|TRBV20-1|.|TRBJ2-1
TGCAGTGTGTTGGGGGGCGCTGGGGAACGCTCCTACAATGAGCAGTTCTTC
CSVLGGAGERSYNEQFF
>many|TRBV27|TRBD2|TRBJ2-3
TGTGCCAGCTTAGCTAGCGGACCCACAGATACGCAGTATTTT
CASLASGPTDTQYF
>many|TRBV18|.|TRBJ1-5
TGTGCCAGCTCACCAGGTTACAATCAGCCCCAGCATTTT
CASSPGYNQPQHF
>many|TRBV30|.|TRBJ2-7
TGTGCCTGGAGAGGGTTCAACGAGCAGTACTTC
CAWRGFNEQYF
>many|TRBV5-6|.|TRBJ2-1
TGTGCCAGCAGCTTGGGCAGGAACTACAATGAGCAGTTCTTC
CASSLGRNYNEQFF
>many|TRBV20-1|TRBD1|TRBJ2-1
TGCAGTGCTAGACACGGACAGGGAACCTACAATGAGCAGTTCTTC
CSARHGQGTYNEQFF
>few|TRBV7-9|.|TRBJ1-6
TGTGCCAGCAGCCCGGAAAACTCCTATAATTCACCCCTCCACTTT
CASSPENSYNSPLHF
>.|TRBV19|.|TRBJ1-5
TGTGCCAGTAGTTCCCCCAGGGTTCAGCCCCAGCATTTT
CASSSPRVQPQHF
>few|TRBV24-1|.|TRBJ2-1
TGTGCCACCAGTGATTTAGTACGGTGCAATGAGCAGTTCTTC
CATSDLVRCNEQFF
>many|TRBV3-1|.|TRBJ1-4
TGTGCCAGCAGCCAGAATCCGGGACTTACGGGTAAACTGTTTTTT
CASSQNPGLTGKLFF
>.|TRBV3-1|.|TRBJ2-1
TGTGCCAGCAGCCAAGCCGGGTCCTTCTACAATGAGCAGTTCTTC
CASSQAGSFYNEQFF
>.|TRBV5-1|.|TRBJ1-2
TGCGCCAGCAGCTTGGTCCAGGGGAGTGGATATGGCTACACCTTC
CASSLVQGSGYGYTF
>few|TRBV5-1|TRBD2|TRBJ2-3
TGCGCCAGCAGCTTGGCTCTAGCGGCCGGAGATACGCAGTATTTT
CASSLALAAGDTQYF
>.|TRBV30|.|TRBJ1-2
TGTGCCTGGAGTAGGCAGGAGGACTACACCTTC
CAWSRQEDYTF
>.|TRBV19|.|TRBJ1-1
TGTGCCAGTACCACGACGCACGGCCGTGGGAACACTGAAGCTTTCTTT
CASTTTHGRGNTEAFF
>many|TRBV28|.|TRBJ1-2
TGTGCCAGCAGTTATACCACAGGCGGGAGTGGCTACACCTTC
CASSYTTGGSGYTF
>once|TRBV19|.|TRBJ2-7
TGTGCCAGTAGCTCAACCTTGGCGGACTCCTACAATGAGCAGTACTTC
CASSSTLADSYNEQYF
>.|TRBV20-1|.|TRBJ1-1
TGCAGTGCTAGTTCCGGGGCTGAAGCTTTCTTT
CSASSGAEAFF
>.|TRBV4-1|.|TRBJ2-2
TGCGCCAGCAGCCACCTCAGGGGGGGTTATGGCACCGGGGAGCTGTTTTTT
CASSHLRGGYGTGELFF
>few|TRBV7-8|TRBD2|TRBJ2-2
TGTGCCAGCAGCTTAGAAGCGGGAGGGACGAACACCGGGGAGCTGTTTTTT
CASSLEAGGTNTGELFF
>.|TRBV14|.|TRBJ1-1
TGTGCCAGCAGCTCCTACATTGACAGGAACACTGAAGCTTTCTTT
CASSSYIDRNTEAFF
>few|TRBV25-1|.|TRBJ1-3
TGTGCCAGCAGTGTTATCGGTGGCTCTGGAAACACCATATATTTT
CASSVIGGSGNTIYF
>many|TRBV27|TRBD1|TRBJ1-5
TGTGCCAGCAGACAGGGGGAGAATCAGCCCCAGCATTTT
CASRQGENQPQHF
>many|TRBV11-2|TRBD2|TRBJ2-1
TGTGCCAGCAGCTTAGATCCTACTAGCGGCAATGAGCAGTTCTTC
CASSLDPTSGNEQFF
>.|TRBV13|.|TRBJ2-1
TGTGCCAGCAGCTTAGGGAAGGGAATGCCGTTCTTC
CASSLGKGMPFF
>many|TRBV5-1|.|TRBJ1-1
TGCGCCAGCAGAGTAAGCGTCGACACTGAAGCTTTCTTT
CASRVSVDTEAFF
>.|TRBV10-3|.|TRBJ1-3
TGTGCCATCAGGGACCTTACGCCTGGAAACACCATATATTTT
CAIRDLTPGNTIYF